This T cell receptor (beta chain) stems from a study of blood T cell repertoires in COVID-19. At the level of the study: T cells, B-cell-depleted T cells, or PBMCs supplied cDNA or gDNA.

Libraries were prepared by immunoSEQ multiplex PCR; TCRdb keeps only in-frame clonotypes and omits some of them. The sample shows approximately 77,000 clones, about four fifths of them seen only once. The sequence was collected from a woman aged 55-70 years with acute or convalescent COVID-19. The sample consisted of peripheral blood.

The CDR3 bases are TGCGCCAGCAGTGAGCAGGGGTCCCAGTACTTC. This encodes CASSEQGSQYF. The rearrangement joins TRBV10-2 to TRBJ2-5; D might be TRBD1 (6 bases). The germline V gene encodes CDR1 WSHSY and CDR2 SAAADI. V gave up 2 bases and J gave up 9 bases, with 7 bases separating them. This CDR3 region has 11 residues.